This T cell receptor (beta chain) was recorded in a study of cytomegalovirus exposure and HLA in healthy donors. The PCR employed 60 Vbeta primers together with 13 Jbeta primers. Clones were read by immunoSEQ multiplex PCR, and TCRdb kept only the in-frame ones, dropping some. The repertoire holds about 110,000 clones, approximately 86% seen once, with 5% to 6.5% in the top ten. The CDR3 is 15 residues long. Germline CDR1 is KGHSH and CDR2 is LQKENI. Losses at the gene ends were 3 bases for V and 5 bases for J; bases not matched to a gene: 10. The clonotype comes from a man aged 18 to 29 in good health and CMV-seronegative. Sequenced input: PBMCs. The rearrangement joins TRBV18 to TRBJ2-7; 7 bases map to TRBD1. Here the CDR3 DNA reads TGTGCCAGCTCACCGAGGGACAGAGCTTTTAACGAGCAGTACTTC. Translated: CASSPRDRAFNEQYF.